The 32 T cell receptor beta chains below were found in one sample sequenced in a study of T-cell reconstitution after alpha-beta-depleted transplantation in children. The TCRbeta library was prepared with unique molecular identifiers. MiXCR was run by TCRdb on the PCR reads, yielding one entry per CDR3 protein. The sample contains 250,000 to 300,000 distinct CDR3 sequences, around 9.1% of which appear only once. The sequences come from PBMCs, collected before TCRalphabeta/CD19-depleted stem cell transplant. The receptors were gathered from a boy under two years old with acute myeloid leukemia, due to receive a stem cell transplant.

This chain joins TRBV19 and TRBJ1-1, with 9 bases identical to TRBD1. J was trimmed by 5 bases and V by 7 bases; bases with no gene match: 8. The germline V gene encodes CDR1 LNHDA and CDR2 SQIVND (reference sequence). This CDR3 spans 14 amino acids. The CDR3 region has the DNA TGTGCCAGTACCCGAGGGGACAGGGTGACTGAAGCTTTCTTT. This translates into CASTRGDRVTEAFF.

Details on this clonotype: This sequence may be a read error, since a much larger clone differs from it by one base. This chain joins TRBV11-2 and TRBJ1-1; D remains unclear. In germline, CDR1 is SGHAT, CDR2 FQNNGV. There are 14 residues in the CDR3. Trimming cost V 2 bases and J 7 bases, with 14 bases left between them. CDR3 amino acids: CASSLRRRGSEAFF. CDR3 in DNA: TGTGCCAGCAGCTTACGCCGTAGAGGGAGTGAAGCTTTCTTT.

This clonotype occurred a few times. This chain uses TRBV19 with TRBJ2-3; 10 nucleotides match TRBD1. This CDR3 is built from 15 residues. The germline CDR1 and CDR2 sequences are LNHDA and SQIVND (reference sequence). V lost 6 bases, J lost 4 bases, and 7 bases stayed unmatched. CDR3 DNA: TGTGCCAGTAGGACGACAGGGGGCAACGCAGATACGCAGTATTTT. This translates into CASRTTGGNADTQYF.

There are many counts of this clonotype. The genes are TRBV7-2 and TRBJ2-2, with 14 positions matching TRBD2. The germline gives CDR1 SGHTA, CDR2 FQGNSA. CDR3 length equals 17 residues. Germline trimming cut 5 bases from V and 3 bases from J; bases unmatched to any gene: 5. CDR3 nucleotides: TGTGCCAGCAGCCCACCGACTAGCGGGAGGGACACCGGGGAGCTGTTTTTT. Its protein product is CASSPPTSGRDTGELFF.

Many counts were recorded for this clonotype. The chain's CDR3 is CSASRAGSTDTQYF. Written as DNA, the CDR3 is TGCAGTGCTAGCCGAGCGGGGAGCACAGATACGCAGTATTTT. This chain uses TRBV20-1 with TRBJ2-3, with TRBD2 matching over 7 bases. The V segment lost 3 bases and the J segment 0 bases; nucleotides outside the gene matches: 3. The CDR3 is made up of 14 amino acids. From germline, CDR1 is DFQATT and CDR2 SNEGSKA (reference sequence).

This chain uses TRBV11-3 with TRBJ2-5, with 10 bases fitting TRBD2. Germline CDR1 SGHNT, CDR2 YENEEA. V shed 5 bases and J 2 bases; nucleotides not matched to a gene: 5. There are 15 residues in the CDR3. Here the CDR3 DNA reads TGTGCCAGCAGCGAGGGACTAGCGATTCAAGAGACCCAGTACTTC. It yields the protein CASSEGLAIQETQYF.

As to this clonotype: This could be a read error, since a much larger clone is one nucleotide away. The chain recombines TRBV6-5 with TRBJ2-3, with D hard to call. V was trimmed by 0 bases and J by 4 bases, leaving 14 bases between them. This CDR3 contains 16 residues. Looked up from germline, CDR1 is MNHEY and CDR2 is SVGAGI. The CDR3 loop reads CASSYSINKGPDTQYF. The CDR3 DNA reads as TGTGCCAGCAGTTACTCGATTAATAAAGGCCCAGATACGCAGTATTTT.

As to this clonotype: Being one base from a much bigger clone, this may be a read error. This sequence joins TRBV28 and TRBJ2-1; D not resolved. CDR3 size: 15 residues. In germline, CDR1 is MDHEN, CDR2 SYDVKM. The CDR3, as DNA: TGTGCCAGCAGTACCCGCTCCCGTAGGCACAATGACCAGTTCTTC. It translates to CASSTRSRRHNDQFF.

Regarding this clonotype: This CDR3 is missing its conserved last phenylalanine or tryptophan, likely due to a read error. The V gene is TRBV5-1, the J gene TRBJ2-3; TRBD1 might be the D (6 bases). Germline CDR1 reads SGHRS; CDR2 reads YFSETQ. This CDR3 contains 16 residues. Trimming cost V 0 bases and J 3 bases, with 14 bases left between them. DNA of the CDR3: TGCGCCAGCAGCTTGGACAGGGTCCAAGGAACAGATACGCAGTATTAT. This sequence encodes CASSLDRVQGTDTQYY.

The sample holds a few counts of this clonotype. The V call is TRBV7-9, the J call TRBJ2-7; D is possibly TRBD1 (6 bases). The CDR3 loop spans 15 amino acids. Trimming removed 1 base at V and 4 bases at J, with 14 bases between. Per the germline V gene, CDR1 is SEHNR and CDR2 is FQNEAQ (reference sequence). The CDR3 nucleotides read TGTGCCAGCAGCTTAGGGCTTTTAGGGGGTTACGAGCAGTACTTC. Translating it yields CASSLGLLGGYEQYF.

On this clonotype: Just one base apart from a much larger clone, this may be a read error. V and J are TRBV4-2 and TRBJ2-1; D tentatively fits TRBD1 or TRBD2 (6 bases each). CDR3 length: 15 amino acids. CDR1 is LGHNA, CDR2 YNFKEQ, per germline. DNA of the CDR3: TGTTCCAGCAGCCTTTTAGGGGGGTCCTACAATGAGCAGTTCTTC. Translating gives CSSSLLGGSYNEQFF.

The sample holds a few counts of this clonotype. CDR3 amino acids: CASSRPTGANEKLFF. In nucleotides, the CDR3 is TGTGCCAGTAGTCGGCCTACAGGGGCGAATGAAAAACTGTTTTTT. This rearrangement joins TRBV19 to TRBJ1-4; 7 bases match TRBD1. The J segment lost 5 bases and the V segment lost 5 bases, leaving 8 bases of the junction unmatched. CDR3 size: 15 residues. Germline values: CDR1 LNHDA, CDR2 SQIVND (reference sequence).

The chain links TRBV12-3 or TRBV12-4 to TRBJ1-1; D unclear. V shed 2 bases and J shed 1 base, with 8 bases lying between them. CDR3 length equals 14 residues. The CDR3 DNA reads TGTGCCAGCAGTTTATGGCCGAAGAACACTGAAGCTTTCTTT. Translation: CASSLWPKNTEAFF.

This clonotype has at least ten counts. The chain joins TRBV13 to TRBJ2-5; tentative D call: TRBD2 (6 bases). Trimming took off 0 bases at V and 4 bases at J, with 15 bases between the two ends. This CDR3 comprises 16 residues. Germline V gene lookup returns CDR1 PRHDT and CDR2 FYEKMQ (reference sequence). The DNA of the CDR3 is TGTGCCAGCAGCTTAGGACGGGAACTAGCAGGAGAGACCCAGTACTTC. The encoded protein is CASSLGRELAGETQYF.

Many counts were recorded for this clonotype. The chain carries TRBV5-1 and TRBJ1-2; D unclear. Germline assignment: CDR1 SGHRS and CDR2 YFSETQ. The CDR3 is 16 amino acids. V lost 0 bases, J lost 4 bases, and 16 bases lay in between. The CDR3 loop reads CASSLVAHRLVYGYTF. CDR3 in DNA: TGCGCCAGCAGCTTGGTAGCCCACAGACTCGTCTATGGCTACACCTTC.

This clonotype was seen many times. The genes are TRBV7-3 and TRBJ2-3; 10 bases are a match to TRBD2. The CDR3 extends over 17 amino acids. The V gene's germline CDR1 is SGHTA and CDR2 FQGTGA. Trimming took 4 bases from V and 1 from J; bases not matched to a gene: 8. CDR3 DNA sequence: TGTGCCAGCAGCTATAGCGGGGGGTCACCCCGCACAGATACGCAGTATTTT. Translation: CASSYSGGSPRTDTQYF.

This clonotype has ten or more counts. This chain links TRBV28 with TRBJ2-4; either TRBD1 or TRBD2 may supply D (5 bases each). Germline loops: CDR1 MDHEN, CDR2 SYDVKM. Trimming took off 6 bases at V and 6 bases at J, with 9 bases between the two ends. CDR3 length: 12 residues. DNA for the CDR3: TGTGCCAGCAGCTTGGGACGAAACATTCAGTACTTC. Its translation is CASSLGRNIQYF.

This clonotype was seen at least ten times. This sequence joins TRBV15 and TRBJ1-1; perhaps TRBD1 as D (5 bases). The V gene's germline CDR1 is LNHNV and CDR2 YYDKDF (reference sequence). V lost 5 bases and J lost 1, with 11 bases in between. The CDR3 has 14 amino acids. CDR3 region: CATSEGRENTEAFF. CDR3 nucleotide sequence: TGTGCCACCAGCGAGGGACGGGAGAACACTGAAGCTTTCTTT.

This clonotype was found many times. This chain joins TRBV20-1 and TRBJ2-5; D possibly corresponds to TRBD2 (6 bases). Germline CDR1 reads DFQATT; CDR2 reads SNEGSKA (reference sequence). The V end was cut by 1 base, the J end by 5 bases, with 17 bases between. CDR3 length: 15 residues. CDR3 DNA sequence: TGCAGTGCTAGAGTTAGCGGAAACCCCTTGGAGACCCAGTACTTC. Translating it yields CSARVSGNPLETQYF.

This chain joins TRBV14 and TRBJ1-5; D perhaps matches TRBD1 (5 bases). From germline, CDR1 is SGHDN and CDR2 FVKESK. This CDR3 has 16 amino acids. The ends were cut back, 3 bases at V and 6 bases at J, with 18 bases in the middle. CDR3 sequence: CASSQRGSRVGQPQHF. The CDR3 DNA is TGTGCCAGCAGCCAGAGGGGAAGCCGGGTGGGTCAGCCCCAGCATTTT.

This clonotype was observed many times. The chain carries TRBV7-6 and TRBJ2-1; TRBD1 agrees at 9 bases. Losses at the gene ends were 5 bases for V and 5 bases for J; bases not matched to a gene: 7. The V gene's germline CDR1 is SGHVS and CDR2 FNYEAQ. The CDR3 totals 15 residues. The CDR3, as DNA: TGTGCCAGCAGCAACCGGGACAGGGTTAACAATGAGCAGTTCTTC. Amino acids: CASSNRDRVNNEQFF.

In its sample, this clonotype was seen a few times. The rearrangement joins TRBV3-1 to TRBJ2-1; 11 nucleotides agree with TRBD2. V was pared by 3 bases and J by 6 bases, with 7 bases of the junction left unmatched. Germline assignment: CDR1 LGHDT and CDR2 YNNKEL (reference sequence). The CDR3 is 16 amino acids. This chain's CDR3 is CASSQRLAGTLNEQFF. For the CDR3, the DNA is TGTGCCAGCAGCCAGCGACTAGCGGGAACTCTCAATGAGCAGTTCTTC.

This clonotype was seen repeatedly, ten times or more. V and J are TRBV7-3 and TRBJ2-3; 9 bases fit TRBD2. There are 15 residues in the CDR3. CDR1 and CDR2 (germline): SGHTA, FQGTGA. V trimming: 3 bases; J trimming: 5 bases; junction bases outside the gene matches: 6. CDR3 residues: CASSFIAGEEDTQYF. In DNA, the CDR3 is TGTGCCAGCAGCTTCATAGCGGGAGAAGAAGATACGCAGTATTTT.

Ten or more counts support this clonotype. The V call is TRBV21-1, the J call TRBJ2-2; the table assigns TRBD1, which was not confirmed against the DNA. TRBV21-1 is flagged as a pseudogene. CDR3 length: 14 amino acids. The chain's CDR3 is CASSKIPFTGELFF. CDR3 DNA: TGTGCCAGCAGCAAAATCCCCTTCACCGGGGAGCTGTTTTTT.

The count of this clonotype is one. A read error may be the cause here, since a much bigger clone is one base away. The chain uses TRBV29-1 and TRBJ1-5; D is undetermined. The CDR3 contains 13 residues. From germline, CDR1 is SQVTM and CDR2 ANQGSEA. The CDR3 sequence is CRDGRIGNQPQHF. Here the CDR3 DNA reads TGCAGGGACGGCCGAATAGGCAATCAGCCCCAGCATTTT. The full variable domain, in which reference TRBV29-1 and TRBJ1-5 provide the parts outside the CDR3, is SAVISQKPSRDICQRGTSLTIQCQVDSQVTMMFWYRQQPGQSLTLIATANQGSEATYESGFVIDKFPISRPNLTFSTLTVSNMSPEDSSIYLCRDGRIGNQPQHFGDGTRLSIL.

This clonotype occurred many times. The CDR3 reads CASSLAGRSGYTF. The DNA of the CDR3 is TGTGCCAGCAGCCTGGCAGGGCGGTCTGGCTACACCTTC. The chain uses TRBV12-3 or TRBV12-4 and TRBJ1-2; TRBD1 is a possible D gene (5 bases). CDR3 length: 13 residues. Trimming pared 6 bases from V and 7 bases from J, leaving 15 bases between.

This clonotype was seen many times. V gene TRBV5-1 combines with J gene TRBJ2-7; D gene uncertain. The CDR3 sequence is 13 residues long. The germline CDR1 and CDR2 sequences are SGHRS and YFSETQ. With 6 bases removed from V and 7 bases from J, the gap between germline ends came to 17 bases. CDR3 loop: CASKKAESREQYF. The CDR3 nucleotides are TGCGCCAGCAAGAAGGCGGAATCTCGGGAGCAGTACTTC.

This clonotype showed up many times. The chain links TRBV10-2 to TRBJ2-3; tentative D call: TRBD2 (6 bases). Trimming stripped 2 bases from V and 2 bases from J, with 8 bases between. Germline V gives CDR1 WSHSY, CDR2 SAAADI. CDR3 length: 14 amino acids. CDR3 residues: CASSEGGFTDTQYF. The CDR3 region has the DNA TGCGCCAGCAGTGAGGGGGGGTTCACAGATACGCAGTATTTT.

The chain joins TRBV20-1 to TRBJ2-7; 10 bases are shared with TRBD2. The CDR3 is 15 residues long. Germline V gene data show CDR1 as DFQATT and CDR2 as SNEGSKA (reference sequence). V gave up 0 bases and J gave up 2 bases; unmatched junction bases: 4. The CDR3 loop reads CSARDGTSGAYEQYF. The CDR3 region has the DNA TGCAGTGCTAGAGATGGAACTAGCGGGGCCTACGAGCAGTACTTC.

The gene calls are TRBV28 and TRBJ2-7, with TRBD2 as a possible D gene (5 bases). The V gene lost 5 bases and the J gene lost 2 bases, with 16 bases spanning the gap. CDR1 and CDR2 (germline): MDHEN, SYDVKM. This CDR3 is 15 amino acids long. CDR3 loop: CASSPDGEWAYEQYF. The CDR3 DNA follows: TGTGCCAGCAGTCCCGACGGGGAATGGGCCTACGAGCAGTACTTC.

This clonotype has a handful of counts. The chain combines TRBV10-3 with TRBJ2-7; possible D gene TRBD2, 6 bases. V lost 4 bases, J lost 2 bases, and 15 bases lay in between. Germline values: CDR1 ENHRY, CDR2 SYGVKD. CDR3 length equals 15 residues. CDR3 loop: CAISGLTRGTYEQYF. The CDR3 bases are TGTGCCATCAGTGGGTTGACTAGAGGTACCTACGAGCAGTACTTC.

Many counts were recorded for this clonotype. The J gene is TRBJ2-7, the V gene TRBV9; the D is unclear. Deletions cut 4 bases from V and 3 bases from J, with 8 bases between. Germline V gene data show CDR1 as SGDLS and CDR2 as YYNGEE. This CDR3 region has 12 residues. The CDR3 is CASSPRDYEQYF. The CDR3 region has the DNA TGTGCCAGCAGCCCAAGGGACTACGAGCAGTACTTC.